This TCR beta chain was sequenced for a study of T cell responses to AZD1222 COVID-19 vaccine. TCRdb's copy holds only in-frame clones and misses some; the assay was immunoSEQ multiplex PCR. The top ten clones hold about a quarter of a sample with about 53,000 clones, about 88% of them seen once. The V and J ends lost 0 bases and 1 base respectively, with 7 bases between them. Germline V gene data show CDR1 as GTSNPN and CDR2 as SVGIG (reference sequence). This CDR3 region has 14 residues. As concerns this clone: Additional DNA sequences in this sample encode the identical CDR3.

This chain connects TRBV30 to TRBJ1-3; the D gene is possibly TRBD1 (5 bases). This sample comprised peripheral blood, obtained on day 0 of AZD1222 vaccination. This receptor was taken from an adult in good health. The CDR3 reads CAWSVRGSGNTIYF. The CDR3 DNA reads TGTGCCTGGAGTGTACGGGGGTCTGGAAACACCATATATTTT.